These 27 T cell receptor beta chains came from one sample sequenced in a study of T cells in Graves' hyperthyroidism and ophthalmopathy. Regions amplified from RNA transcripts were the TCR beta CDR3 regions. The HTBI set primed first-round TCR CDR3 RT-PCR. Using its own MiXCR run on the multiplex PCR reads, TCRdb lists one record per CDR3 protein. The table includes over 500,000 distinct CDR3 sequences, about 45% detected once. Sequencing used peripheral blood or thyroid tissue (not recorded which). Receptor source: an adult woman with Graves' disease, either hyperthyroidism or ophthalmopathy (not recorded which).

In this sample, this clonotype turned up a few times. The rearrangement links TRBV9 to TRBJ2-7; the match to TRBD1 covers 7 bases. J lost 5 bases, V lost 3 bases, and 2 bases had no gene match. This CDR3 comprises 12 residues. CDR1 and CDR2 from the germline V gene are SGDLS and YYNGEE. This CDR3 is CASSGQGHEQYF. CDR3 nucleotides: TGTGCCAGCAGCGGACAGGGCCACGAGCAGTACTTC.

The chain carries TRBV25-1 and TRBJ2-5; 8 positions match TRBD1. Germline CDR1 and CDR2: MGHDK and SYGVNS. The CDR3 is 16 residues long. Germline trimming cut 6 bases from V and 5 bases from J; bases unmatched to any gene: 14. CDR3 nucleotides: TGTGCCAGCAGGACACACCAGGGGGCCCTGGGGGAGACCCAGTACTTC. Its translation is CASRTHQGALGETQYF.

The rearrangement links TRBV20-1 to TRBJ2-7; TRBD1 matches 12 bases. Trimming cost V 6 bases and J 3 bases; bases outside gene matches: 3. The CDR3 length is 13 residues. Germline V CDR1 and CDR2: DFQATT, SNEGSKA (reference sequence). In nucleotides, the CDR3 is TGCAGTGCGCGGGACAGGGGGCACTACGAGCAGTACTTC. Amino acid sequence: CSARDRGHYEQYF.

This chain joins TRBV20-1 and TRBJ1-1; no clear D. The CDR3 is 13 amino acids. From germline, CDR1 is DFQATT and CDR2 SNEGSKA (reference sequence). The V and J ends lost 6 bases and 0 bases respectively, with 11 bases between them. The CDR3: CSAVHSMNTEAFF. The CDR3 DNA sequence: TGCAGTGCGGTCCACAGCATGAACACTGAAGCTTTCTTT.

The rearrangement links TRBV7-9 to TRBJ2-7; D call uncertain. Trimming pared 7 bases from V and 2 bases from J, leaving 15 bases between. There are 14 residues in the CDR3. Looked up from germline, CDR1 is SEHNR and CDR2 is FQNEAQ (reference sequence). The CDR3 loop reads CASNQDLSPYEQYF. The CDR3 DNA sequence: TGTGCCAGCAACCAAGATCTGAGTCCCTACGAGCAGTACTTC.

The V call is TRBV15, the J call TRBJ1-5, with 11 positions matching TRBD1. Trimming removed 5 bases from V and 2 bases from J; junction bases left unmatched: 5. Germline V gene lookup returns CDR1 LNHNV and CDR2 YYDKDF (reference sequence). This CDR3 has 16 amino acids. CDR3 DNA sequence: TGTGCCACCAGCCAGGACAGGGGGCGAGGCAATCAGCCCCAGCATTTT. It codes for CATSQDRGRGNQPQHF.

This clonotype has a handful of counts. The chain has TRBV7-9 and TRBJ2-7; 9 nucleotides agree with TRBD1. The CDR3 spans 14 residues. J was trimmed by 7 bases and V by 6 bases; bases with no gene match: 10. Germline V CDR1 and CDR2: SEHNR, FQNEAQ (reference sequence). CDR3 sequence (DNA): TGTGCCAGCAGTTGGGACAGGGCTTTAAGGGAGCAGTACTTC. This encodes CASSWDRALREQYF. Drawing the rest from reference TRBV7-9 and TRBJ2-7, the complete variable domain is DTGVSQNPRHKITKRGQNVTFRCDPISEHNRLYWYRQTLGQGPEFLTYFQNEAQLEKSRLLSDRFSAERPKGSFSTLEIQRTEQGDSAMYLCASSWDRALREQYFGPGTRLTVT.

V gene TRBV2 combines with J gene TRBJ1-5; D gene uncertain. V dropped 3 bases and J dropped 5 bases, with 14 bases sitting between them. The CDR3 spans 15 residues. Looked up from germline, CDR1 is SNHLY and CDR2 is FYNNEI. CDR3 region: CASSERTWYDQPQHF. CDR3 DNA sequence: TGTGCCAGCAGTGAGAGGACGTGGTACGATCAGCCCCAGCATTTT.

This clonotype appeared a few times. This chain joins TRBV6-6 and TRBJ2-5; possible D gene TRBD1, 5 bases. CDR3 length equals 11 residues. Per the germline V gene, CDR1 is MNHNY and CDR2 is SVGAGI (reference sequence). Trimming stripped 2 bases from V and 9 bases from J, with 7 bases between. The CDR3 spells CASSYGAAQYF. The CDR3 coding sequence is TGTGCCAGCAGTTACGGGGCCGCCCAGTACTTC.

The chain carries TRBV30 and TRBJ2-5; D unresolved. Trimming left V 3 bases short and J 7 bases short, with 12 bases between. CDR3 length equals 12 residues. The germline gives CDR1 GTSNPN, CDR2 SVGIG (reference sequence). The CDR3 DNA reads TGTGCCTGGAGACGTACTCGAGTGACCCAGTACTTC. Translating it yields CAWRRTRVTQYF.

The CDR3: CASSSLGFGEQYF. The CDR3 bases are TGTGCCAGCAGCTCCCTAGGTTTTGGCGAGCAGTACTTC. The V gene is TRBV27, the J gene TRBJ2-7; D ambiguous. Germline V gives CDR1 MNHEY, CDR2 SMNVEV (reference sequence). The ends were cut back, 6 bases at V and 6 bases at J, with 15 bases in the middle. The CDR3 has 13 amino acids.

V is TRBV25-1 and J is TRBJ1-1, with a possible D match to TRBD1 (5 bases). Germline CDR1 reads MGHDK; CDR2 reads SYGVNS. CDR3 length equals 14 residues. Trimming left V 5 bases short and J 6 bases short, with 16 bases between. For the CDR3, the DNA is TGTGCCAGCAGTAGAGGGGCCGGGGGAGCTGAAGCTTTCTTT. The encoded protein is CASSRGAGGAEAFF.

The gene calls are TRBV19 and TRBJ2-5; no firm D call. CDR3 size: 14 residues. V gave up 4 bases and J gave up 1 base, with 10 bases separating them. Germline V gene sequence: CDR1 LNHDA, CDR2 SQIVND (reference sequence). This chain's CDR3 is CASSTYSSQETQYF. In nucleotides, the CDR3 is TGTGCCAGTAGTACTTACAGCAGCCAAGAGACCCAGTACTTC.

Comment on this clonotype: A read error may account for a junction end that differs from germline. The genes are TRBV7-9 and TRBJ1-2; a possible D gene is TRBD1 (5 bases). CDR3 length: 12 amino acids. Germline CDR1 and CDR2: SEHNR and FQNEAQ (reference sequence). The CDR3 protein is CASSPRGYGNTF. The CDR3 bases are TGTGCCAGCAGCCCAAGGGGTTATGGCAACACCTTC.

This chain connects TRBV10-3 to TRBJ2-5; no definite D call. The germline CDR1 and CDR2 sequences are ENHRY and SYGVKD. The CDR3 runs 14 residues. V lost 4 bases, J lost 5 bases, and 14 bases lay in between. CDR3 residues: CAISGHRAKETQYF. CDR3 coding DNA: TGTGCCATCAGTGGTCATCGAGCAAAGGAGACCCAGTACTTC.

In DNA, the CDR3 is TGTGCCAGCAGCTTATTCCGTACAGCGGTGAGCACAGATACGCAGTATTTT. It codes for CASSLFRTAVSTDTQYF. V usage is TRBV7-8 and J usage is TRBJ2-3, with D tentatively TRBD2 (5 bases). V was trimmed by 2 bases and J by 0 bases, leaving 15 bases between them. Germline assignment: CDR1 SGHVS and CDR2 FQNEAQ. The CDR3 runs 17 residues.

The gene calls are TRBV29-1 and TRBJ2-1; a weak D match, TRBD2 (6 bases). This CDR3 has 15 amino acids. Germline CDR1 is SQVTM and CDR2 is ANQGSEA. V was trimmed by 1 base and J by 0 bases, leaving 10 bases between them. In DNA, the CDR3 is TGCAGCGTTGAAGGACGGGAGAGCTCCTACAATGAGCAGTTCTTC. Residues: CSVEGRESSYNEQFF.

This clonotype was seen a single time. At one of its ends the junction is not consistent with the germline gene, which may arise from a read error. This rearrangement joins TRBV10-3 to TRBJ2-5; D possibly matches TRBD1 or TRBD2 (6 bases each). This CDR3 spans 13 amino acids. Germline V CDR1 and CDR2: ENHRY, SYGVKD. This CDR3 is CAISEPGAKTRYF. In DNA, the CDR3 is TGTGCCATCAGTGAGCCGGGGGCAAAGACCCGGTACTTC.

This chain uses TRBV7-2 with TRBJ1-6; the D gene is possibly TRBD1 (6 bases). V was cut by 1 base and J by 7 bases, with 14 bases left in between. CDR3 size: 16 residues. Germline CDR1 and CDR2: SGHTA and FQGNSA. The CDR3 DNA reads as TGTGCCAGCAGCTTAGGGAGGGGACACCGAAATTCACCCCTCCACTTT. Its protein product is CASSLGRGHRNSPLHF.

This clonotype was seen many times. The chain is built from TRBV7-2 and TRBJ1-2; 7 nucleotides agree with TRBD1. Losses at the gene ends were 3 bases for V and 4 bases for J; bases not matched to a gene: 14. CDR1 SGHTA and CDR2 FQGNSA come from the germline V gene. CDR3 length: 17 amino acids. This CDR3 is CASSLEGPRGGGYGYTF. In nucleotides, the CDR3 is TGTGCCAGCAGCTTGGAAGGGCCCAGAGGGGGCGGCTATGGCTACACCTTC.

Concerning this clonotype itself: Germline is not matched at one junction end, which may reflect a read error. The V gene is TRBV25-1, the J gene TRBJ2-7; TRBD1 is a possible D gene (6 bases). The CDR3 has 11 amino acids. The V gene's germline CDR1 is MGHDK and CDR2 SYGVNS. The CDR3 reads CASRGGNGQCF. CDR3 DNA: TGTGCCAGCAGAGGGGGTAACGGGCAGTGCTTC.

This chain links TRBV20-1 with TRBJ1-5; unclear D gene. The CDR3 has 12 residues. V lost 3 bases and J lost 7, with 10 bases in between. Germline V gene lookup returns CDR1 DFQATT and CDR2 SNEGSKA (reference sequence). The DNA for the CDR3 is TGCAGTGCTAGGAGAGTGGGGCAGCCCCAGCATTTT. It encodes CSARRVGQPQHF.

This clonotype was observed a few times. The chain has TRBV7-9 and TRBJ2-7; D gene ambiguous. The CDR3 is 14 amino acids. The germline V gene encodes CDR1 SEHNR and CDR2 FQNEAQ (reference sequence). V was pared by 4 bases and J by 6 bases, with 16 bases between. This CDR3 is CASSSPVLPSEQYF. The CDR3 DNA follows: TGTGCCAGCAGCTCGCCCGTACTTCCGAGCGAGCAGTACTTC.

This chain links TRBV5-1 with TRBJ2-7; D possibly matches TRBD1 or TRBD2 (5 bases each). Germline V lookup: CDR1 SGHRS, CDR2 YFSETQ. This CDR3 is built from 14 residues. V lost 3 bases to trimming and J lost 4 bases, with 14 bases between them. CDR3 in DNA: TGCGCCAGCAGCTCGGGACGGATGAGTTACGAGCAGTACTTC. Translating it yields CASSSGRMSYEQYF. The complete variable domain, with remaining parts taken from reference TRBV5-1 and TRBJ2-7, reads KAGVTQTPRYLIKTRGQQVTLSCSPISGHRSVSWYQQTPGQGLQFLFEYFSETQRNKGNFPGRFSGRQFSNSRSEMNVSTLELGDSALYLCASSSGRMSYEQYFGPGTRLTVT.

The chain joins TRBV7-9 to TRBJ1-2; D is ambiguous. Germline-derived CDR1 and CDR2 are SEHNR and FQNEAQ (reference sequence). There are 15 residues in the CDR3. Trimming pared 5 bases from V and 2 bases from J, leaving 15 bases between. CDR3 sequence reads: CASSPDAMANYGYTF. The CDR3 nucleotides are TGTGCCAGCAGCCCCGACGCGATGGCCAACTATGGCTACACCTTC.

This chain joins TRBV10-3 and TRBJ2-5; the D gene is possibly TRBD1 (5 bases). The germline CDR1 and CDR2 sequences are ENHRY and SYGVKD. V lost 0 bases and J lost 1, with 15 bases in between. This CDR3 is built from 17 residues. The CDR3 DNA reads as TGTGCCATCAGTGAGTCGGGGCCCGGGCGTCTCCAAGAGACCCAGTACTTC. This gives the protein CAISESGPGRLQETQYF.

CDR3 sequence reads: CAITRTDHRGGEKLFF. The CDR3 bases are TGTGCCATAACTAGGACAGACCACAGAGGAGGTGAAAAACTGTTTTTT. V usage is TRBV10-3 and J usage is TRBJ1-4, with D possibly TRBD1 on 6 matching bases. The CDR3 has 16 residues. From germline, CDR1 is ENHRY and CDR2 SYGVKD. Trimming pared 9 bases from V and 7 bases from J, leaving 24 bases between.